The 20 T cell receptor beta chains below were found in one sample sequenced in a study of T-cell memory formation after mild COVID-19. TCRdb independently ran MiXCR on the 5' RACE reads; one entry per CDR3 protein. Among hundreds of thousands of distinct CDR3 sequences listed, around a sixth were seen once. The sequenced sample was PBMCs or a T cell subset sorted from them (not recorded which). The source of these receptors is a man between 18 and 29 years old who had mild COVID-19 (a few samples of this study predate the infection). Cell type and time point are not known.

This clonotype was counted between two and nine times. The chain combines TRBV5-1 with TRBJ2-6; tentative D call: TRBD2 (6 bases). Trimming took 0 bases from V and 0 from J, leaving 7 bases between them. Germline V lookup: CDR1 SGHRS, CDR2 YFSETQ. This CDR3 is built from 16 residues. The chain's CDR3 is CASSLGRGSGANVLTF. The CDR3 bases are TGCGCCAGCAGCTTGGGGAGGGGCTCTGGGGCCAACGTCCTGACTTTC.

This clonotype showed up many times. The chain combines TRBV30 with TRBJ2-1, with D perhaps matching TRBD1 (7 bases). V shed 5 bases and J shed 4 bases, with 15 bases lying between them. Germline V gene sequence: CDR1 GTSNPN, CDR2 SVGIG (reference sequence). CDR3 length equals 14 residues. The CDR3 DNA is TGTGCCTGGTCTCAGGGGGGTCCTTACAATGAGCAGTTCTTC. Residues: CAWSQGGPYNEQFF.

This clonotype was detected a few times. For the CDR3, the DNA is TGTGCCAGCGGCCTGTCGGGAACCAAAAACATTCAGTACTTC. This gives the protein CASGLSGTKNIQYF. This rearrangement joins TRBV28 to TRBJ2-4; D is possibly TRBD2 (5 bases). The CDR3 contains 14 residues. CDR1 is MDHEN and CDR2 is SYDVKM in the germline V gene. V lost 8 bases and J 2 bases, leaving 13 bases between the germline ends. Supplemented by reference TRBV28 and TRBJ2-4, the full variable domain reads DVKVTQSSRYLVKRTGEKVFLECVQDMDHENMFWYRQDPGLGLRLIYFSYDVKMKEKGDIPEGYSVSREKKERFSLILESASTNQTSMYLCASGLSGTKNIQYFGAGTRLSVL.

The chain is built from TRBV20-1 and TRBJ1-1; D unclear. Germline-derived CDR1 and CDR2 are DFQATT and SNEGSKA (reference sequence). This CDR3 spans 16 amino acids. Between the trimmed V and J ends, which lost 3 bases and 3 bases, there was a span of 20 bases. The CDR3 here is CSASFSQAGRYTEAFF. For the CDR3, the DNA is TGCAGTGCTAGTTTTTCCCAGGCCGGAAGGTACACTGAAGCTTTCTTT.

The chain couples TRBV12-3 or TRBV12-4 to TRBJ2-2; the match to TRBD1 covers 10 bases. The CDR3 is 16 amino acids. The ends lost 6 bases at V and 5 bases at J; junction bases unmatched: 9. DNA of the CDR3: TGTGCCAGCAGCCGAAGGAGACAGGGGGCAACCGGGGAGCTGTTTTTT. Protein: CASSRRRQGATGELFF.

The genes are TRBV7-2 and TRBJ2-2; no reliable D call. The CDR3 has 14 amino acids. Germline-derived CDR1 and CDR2 are SGHTA and FQGNSA. V gave up 3 bases and J gave up 3 bases, with 8 bases separating them. CDR3 in DNA: TGTGCCAGCAGCTTTGAACTGGACACCGGGGAGCTGTTTTTT. Protein sequence: CASSFELDTGELFF.

This clonotype has a count of ten or more. The rearrangement joins TRBV2 to TRBJ2-1; 8 positions match TRBD1. Unmatched junction bases numbered 3, after V lost 4 bases and J lost 4 bases. This CDR3 spans 14 amino acids. CDR1 and CDR2 from the germline V gene are SNHLY and FYNNEI. The chain's CDR3 is CASSVRTGYNEQFF. The CDR3 coding sequence is TGTGCCAGCAGTGTTCGGACAGGGTACAATGAGCAGTTCTTC. The variable domain in full, completed from reference TRBV2 and TRBJ2-1, reads EPEVTQTPSHQVTQMGQEVILRCVPISNHLYFYWYRQILGQKVEFLVSFYNNEISEKSEIFDDQFSVERPDGSNFTLKIRSTKLEDSAMYFCASSVRTGYNEQFFGPGTRLTVL.

The chain links TRBV28 to TRBJ1-1; D is perhaps TRBD1 (5 bases). The V gene lost 3 bases and the J gene lost 7 bases, with 12 bases spanning the gap. The CDR3 extends over 13 amino acids. The germline CDR1 and CDR2 sequences are MDHEN and SYDVKM. The chain's CDR3 is CASSFTGPHEAFF. The CDR3 coding sequence is TGTGCCAGCAGTTTTACAGGACCCCATGAAGCTTTCTTT.

The chain employs TRBV9 and TRBJ2-3; D gene uncertain. Trimming cost V 0 bases and J 8 bases, with 4 bases left between them. The CDR3 loop spans 11 amino acids. The V gene's germline CDR1 is SGDLS and CDR2 YYNGEE. As DNA, the CDR3 is TGTGCCAGCAGCGTAGGGAGTACGCAGTATTTT. Encoded protein: CASSVGSTQYF.

This clonotype was counted only a few times. CDR3 amino acids: CATSDLWTGELFF. CDR3 in DNA: TGTGCCACCAGTGATTTGTGGACCGGGGAGCTGTTTTTT. The rearrangement uses TRBV24-1 and TRBJ2-2; no clear D. Trimming cost V 0 bases and J 5 bases, with 3 bases left between them. This CDR3 is 13 amino acids long. Germline assignment: CDR1 KGHDR and CDR2 SFDVKD.

CDR3 DNA: TGTGCCAGCAGCTCTTTATTTGCCGGGACAGGGGGCGGGTGGTCACCCCTCCACTTT. It yields the protein CASSSLFAGTGGGWSPLHF. The chain couples TRBV11-2 to TRBJ1-6; 12 bases fit TRBD1. The CDR3 is made up of 19 amino acids. Trimming at V came to 4 bases and at J to 10 bases, leaving 17 bases not matched to a gene. Germline CDR1 reads SGHAT; CDR2 reads FQNNGV.

In its sample, this clonotype was seen once. The chain carries TRBV5-1 and TRBJ1-2, with a possible D match to TRBD1 (5 bases). The CDR3 length is 14 residues. V gave up 5 bases and J gave up 5 bases, with 16 bases separating them. Germline V lookup: CDR1 SGHRS, CDR2 YFSETQ. CDR3 loop: CASRRAGTDYGYTF. DNA for the CDR3: TGCGCCAGCAGAAGAGCCGGGACGGATTATGGCTACACCTTC. Full variable domain (outside the CDR3, taken from reference TRBV5-1 and TRBJ1-2): KAGVTQTPRYLIKTRGQQVTLSCSPISGHRSVSWYQQTPGQGLQFLFEYFSETQRNKGNFPGRFSGRQFSNSRSEMNVSTLELGDSALYLCASRRAGTDYGYTFGSGTRLTVV.

Many counts were recorded for this clonotype. The rearrangement links TRBV7-9 to TRBJ2-1; the D gene could be TRBD1 or TRBD2 (6 bases each). V was pared by 5 bases and J by 6 bases, with 11 bases between. Looked up from germline, CDR1 is SEHNR and CDR2 is FQNEAQ (reference sequence). This CDR3 has 13 amino acids. Written as DNA, the CDR3 is TGTGCCAGCAGCGACCGGGGGCCCAATGAGCAGTTCTTC. It is translated as CASSDRGPNEQFF.

This clonotype was counted ten times or more. The rearrangement uses TRBV10-3 and TRBJ2-7, with TRBD2 matching 8 bases. Germline CDR1 reads ENHRY; CDR2 reads SYGVKD. The V segment lost 6 bases and the J segment 3 bases; nucleotides outside the gene matches: 4. The CDR3 loop spans 13 amino acids. The CDR3 loop reads CAISAGGSYEQYF. The CDR3 nucleotides read TGTGCCATCAGCGCGGGGGGCAGCTACGAGCAGTACTTC.

In its sample, this clonotype was seen many times. The gene calls are TRBV5-1 and TRBJ2-1; 7 nucleotides match TRBD1. The V gene end was trimmed by 4 bases and the J gene end by 3 bases; junction bases not matched to a gene: 4. The germline gives CDR1 SGHRS, CDR2 YFSETQ. The CDR3 has 14 amino acids. The CDR3 reads CASSQQGFYNEQFF. DNA for the CDR3: TGCGCCAGCAGCCAACAGGGGTTCTACAATGAGCAGTTCTTC.

This sequence joins TRBV12-5 and TRBJ2-6; 10 bases line up with TRBD1. CDR3 length: 20 amino acids. With 1 base clipped from V and 0 bases from J, the junction kept 9 bases outside the gene matches. Looked up from germline, CDR1 is LGHNT and CDR2 is FRNRAP. The CDR3 here is CASGLALPGTGVSGANVLTF. The CDR3 region has the DNA TGTGCTAGTGGTTTGGCACTCCCGGGGACAGGGGTCTCTGGGGCCAACGTCCTGACTTTC.

V gene TRBV4-3 combines with J gene TRBJ1-2, with TRBD1 matching over 11 bases. Germline V CDR1 and CDR2: LGHNA, YSLEER. The CDR3 contains 17 residues. V lost 0 bases, J lost 3 bases, and 6 bases stayed unmatched. The CDR3 region is CASSQDPWDRGDYGYTF. CDR3 bases: TGCGCCAGCAGCCAAGATCCCTGGGACAGGGGGGACTATGGCTACACCTTC.

CDR3 in amino acids: CASSLMSGTEAFF. DNA for the CDR3: TGTGCCAGCAGCTTGATGTCGGGCACTGAAGCTTTCTTT. The rearrangement links TRBV5-6 to TRBJ1-1; D not certain. CDR1 SGHDT and CDR2 YYEEEE come from the germline V gene. This CDR3 is built from 13 residues. With 1 base removed from V and 4 bases from J, the gap between germline ends came to 8 bases. Filled out from reference TRBV5-6 and TRBJ1-1, the complete variable domain reads DAGVTQSPTHLIKTRGQQVTLRCSPKSGHDTVSWYQQALGQGPQFIFQYYEEEERQRGNFPDRFSGHQFPNYSSELNVNALLLGDSALYLCASSLMSGTEAFFGQGTRLTVV.

This clonotype was recorded a few times. V and J are TRBV24-1 and TRBJ2-1; D possibly corresponds to TRBD2 (5 bases). The V and J ends lost 9 bases and 5 bases respectively, with 7 bases between them. Germline V lookup: CDR1 KGHDR, CDR2 SFDVKD. This CDR3 contains 11 residues. This CDR3 is CATERNNEQFF. In nucleotides, the CDR3 is TGTGCCACCGAGCGGAACAATGAGCAGTTCTTC.

The CDR3 DNA sequence: TGTGCCAGCAGTTACAGGGGATTCGGACGGGCCAGCTCCTACAATGAGCAGTTCTTC. It codes for CASSYRGFGRASSYNEQFF. The V and J genes are TRBV6-5 and TRBJ2-1; possible D gene TRBD1, 5 bases. The CDR3 consists of 19 residues. Germline lookup yields CDR1 MNHEY and CDR2 SVGAGI. V lost 2 bases and J 0 bases, leaving 20 bases between the germline ends.